The T cell receptor (beta chain) described here comes from a study of cytomegalovirus exposure and HLA in healthy donors. Notes on this clone: The antigen remains unidentified.

Germline V gene data show CDR1 as SGDLS and CDR2 as YYNGEE. Between the trimmed V and J ends, which lost 3 bases and 6 bases, there was a span of 11 bases. This CDR3 is built from 13 residues. The PCR used 60 Vbeta and 13 Jbeta primers. Repertoires were generated with immunoSEQ multiplex PCR, while TCRdb's copy carries only in-frame clones and drops some. The sample lists over 65,000 clones, roughly 77% occurring once. Findings and caveats of the study: What a later analysis showed was that several of the most significant clusters appeared linked to common viral pathogens.

This TCR came from a woman aged 35 to 49 in good health and CMV-seropositive. The rearrangement links TRBV9 to TRBJ2-3, with a tentative D call TRBD2 (5 bases). Sequencing was performed on PBMCs. The CDR3 region has the DNA TGTGCCAGCAGCGCCCCGAGGGCGGATACGCAGTATTTT. Its protein product is CASSAPRADTQYF. Variable domain in full (rest from reference TRBV9 and TRBJ2-3): DSGVTQTPKHLITATGQRVTLRCSPRSGDLSVYWYQQSLDQGLQFLIQYYNGEERAKGNILERFSAQQFPDLHSELNLSSLELGDSALYFCASSAPRADTQYFGPGTRLTVL.